A single sample gave rise to the 6 T cell receptor beta chains below, sequenced in a study of T-cell reconstitution after alpha-beta-depleted transplantation in children. Preparation of the TCRbeta library involved a method that used unique molecular identifiers. TCRdb reanalysed the PCR reads using MiXCR and keeps one entry per CDR3 protein. This table holds fewer than 400,000 distinct CDR3 sequences, approximately 20% found once. The sequenced sample was PBMCs from the stem cell graft donor, obtained from the stem cell graft. Source of these receptors: a human donor who donated a stem cell graft to a child with acute myeloid leukemia.

This clonotype was observed a few times. The chain links TRBV6-1 to TRBJ2-5; D remains ambiguous. Per germline, CDR1 MNHNS and CDR2 SASEGT. This CDR3 region has 13 residues. The V end lost 4 bases, the J end lost 2 bases, and 8 bases lay between the germline ends. The CDR3 bases are TGTGCCAGCAGTGCCAGCTATCAAGAGACCCAGTACTTC. It yields the protein CASSASYQETQYF.

The chain uses TRBV4-2 and TRBJ2-1; 11 bases agree with TRBD2. V dropped 9 bases and J dropped 6; count of bases not matched to a gene: 10. This CDR3 region has 15 residues. Germline V lookup: CDR1 LGHNA, CDR2 YNFKEQ. This CDR3 is CARGPGTSGANEQFF. The CDR3 DNA is TGTGCCAGGGGTCCCGGGACTAGCGGAGCCAATGAGCAGTTCTTC.

This chain joins TRBV4-1 and TRBJ2-1, with 7 bases fitting TRBD1. V lost 0 bases to trimming and J lost 6 bases; unmatched junction nucleotides: 5. CDR3 size: 15 residues. Germline lookup yields CDR1 MGHRA and CDR2 YSYEKL. Written as DNA, the CDR3 is TGCGCCAGCAGCCAAGATCCTAGGGGGCCCAATGAGCAGTTCTTC. It is translated as CASSQDPRGPNEQFF.

The rearrangement joins TRBV27 to TRBJ2-7; 8 bases agree with TRBD2. The CDR3 sequence is 16 residues long. The J segment lost 0 bases and the V segment lost 5 bases, leaving 9 bases of the junction unmatched. Germline values: CDR1 MNHEY, CDR2 SMNVEV (reference sequence). The CDR3 nucleotides are TGTGCCAGCAGTCCCCGACTAGCGAGAAGCTCCTACGAGCAGTACTTC. Amino acids: CASSPRLARSSYEQYF.

The chain uses TRBV5-1 and TRBJ2-1; 8 bases fit TRBD2. This CDR3 is built from 15 residues. Germline assignment: CDR1 SGHRS and CDR2 YFSETQ. The V and J ends lost 1 base and 6 bases, in that order; junction bases with no gene match: 6. CDR3 amino acids: CASSLWSGRLNEQFF. DNA of the CDR3: TGCGCCAGCAGCTTGTGGAGCGGGAGACTCAATGAGCAGTTCTTC.

This clonotype was seen many times. This chain links TRBV6-6 with TRBJ1-1; D is perhaps TRBD1 (5 bases). V was clipped by 2 bases and J by 11 bases, with 6 bases between them. Per germline, CDR1 MNHNY and CDR2 SVGAGI (reference sequence). The CDR3 is 10 residues long. This CDR3 reads CASSYGAAFF. In DNA, the CDR3 is TGTGCCAGCAGTTACGGGGCTGCTTTCTTT.